A selection of T cell receptor beta chains follows, all from one sample in a study of blood T cells in healthy people across ages. TCRdb re-called the 5' RACE reads with MiXCR, one entry per CDR3 protein. The data show about 570,000 distinct CDR3 sequences, about 25% seen once. This sample was also put to use in a study of T cells of mothers and their children.

Source material: blood. The receptors derive from a boy between 2 and 10 years old in good health. Each CDR3 is given with its conserved first and last residue. A D gene is named only where the DNA matches it firmly. Rows give clone size only sometimes, using once, few, many, or a class for an expanded clone.

V	length	D	J	size	DNA	CDR3
TRBV29-1	10	NA	TRBJ1-2	NA	TGCAGCGTTGTTGGGAGGTTGTACACCTTC	CSVVGRLYTF
TRBV5-1	15	NA	TRBJ2-5	NA	TGCGCCAGCAGCTTGGGACAGTTTTCTCAAGAGACCCAGTACTTC	CASSLGQFSQETQYF
TRBV29-1	15	NA	TRBJ2-5	NA	TGCAGCGTTCCATCCCCGGGCGCAGGGCGCGAGACCCAGTACTTC	CSVPSPGAGRETQYF
TRBV29-1	16	TRBD2	TRBJ2-5	NA	TGCAGCGTTGAAGTCCTAGACGGGAGGGTAGGAGAGACCCAGTACTTC	CSVEVLDGRVGETQYF
TRBV27	14	NA	TRBJ2-5	few	TGTGCCAGCTCTTCTGTGGGGTTATTAGAGACCCAGTACTTC	CASSSVGLLETQYF
TRBV7-9	14	TRBD2	TRBJ2-1	few	TGTGCCAGCAGCTATCTAGCGGGGCACAATGAGCAGTTCTTC	CASSYLAGHNEQFF
TRBV7-9	16	TRBD1	TRBJ2-3	NA	TGTGCCAGCAGCCCGACAGGGGTCCAATGCACAGATACGCAGTATTTT	CASSPTGVQCTDTQYF
TRBV7-3	15	TRBD1	TRBJ2-7	few	TGTGCCAGCAGCTTAACGGGACAGGGGGTCTACGAGCAGTACTTC	CASSLTGQGVYEQYF
TRBV5-4	15	NA	TRBJ2-3	few	TGTGCCAGCAGCCAGGGACTCCTTAGCACAGATACGCAGTATTTT	CASSQGLLSTDTQYF
TRBV27	13	NA	TRBJ2-7	NA	TGTGCCAGCAGTTTGATCGGGGGCTACGAGCAGTACTTC	CASSLIGGYEQYF
TRBV5-1	16	TRBD1	TRBJ2-5	NA	TGCGCCAGCAGCTTGGCCGTGACAGGGGGCATGGAGACCCAGTACTTC	CASSLAVTGGMETQYF
TRBV9	16	NA	TRBJ2-1	few	TGTGCCAGCAGCCCCCATTTTGGGGGAGTGCGAAATGAGCAGTTCTTC	CASSPHFGGVRNEQFF
TRBV6-4	16	TRBD1	TRBJ1-5	NA	TGTGCCAGCAGTGAATTAGAGACAGGGGGCGCGGAAGCCCAGCATTTT	CASSELETGGAEAQHF
TRBV12-5	17	NA	TRBJ1-2	NA	TGTGCTAGTGGTTTGGTCCCTCGGCAGGTCGGGGACTATGGCTACACCTTC	CASGLVPRQVGDYGYTF
TRBV28	14	NA	TRBJ2-1	few	TGTGCCAGCAGACGACACGGGACTCACAATGAGCAGTTCTTC	CASRRHGTHNEQFF
TRBV4-3	21	TRBD1	TRBJ1-4	NA	TGCGCCAGCAGCCAAGCGGGACAGGTGCCTTTTCGCCCCTTGTCCTCTGAAAAACTGTTTTTT	CASSQAGQVPFRPLSSEKLFF
TRBV5-5	17	TRBD1	TRBJ1-2	NA	TGTGCCAGCAGCTTTGCGGGACAGAAGCCCTCTAACTATGGCTACACCTTC	CASSFAGQKPSNYGYTF
TRBV3-1	14	NA	TRBJ2-1	NA	TGTGCCAGCAGCCAAAGTGTTGGGGGGAATGAGCAGTTCTTC	CASSQSVGGNEQFF
TRBV28	14	NA	TRBJ2-7	NA	TGTGCCAGCAGTGTCCGGGGAAATTCCTACGAGCAGTACTTC	CASSVRGNSYEQYF
TRBV20-1	17	TRBD1	TRBJ1-5	NA	TGCAGTGCTACGGGACAGGGGCCCTGGGGGGTGAGTCAGCCCCAGCATTTT	CSATGQGPWGVSQPQHF
TRBV11-2	13	NA	TRBJ1-4	few	TGTGCCAGCAGCCCCGGGGGCCGGGAAAAACTGTTTTTT	CASSPGGREKLFF
TRBV20-1	15	NA	TRBJ1-1	NA	TGCAGTGCTCCCAACCGGGGATCTGGGAGGCCTGAAGCTTTCTTT	CSAPNRGSGRPEAFF
TRBV5-1	16	NA	TRBJ2-3	NA	TGCGCCAGCAGCTTGTATGGCGGGGCTAGCACAGATACGCAGTATTTT	CASSLYGGASTDTQYF